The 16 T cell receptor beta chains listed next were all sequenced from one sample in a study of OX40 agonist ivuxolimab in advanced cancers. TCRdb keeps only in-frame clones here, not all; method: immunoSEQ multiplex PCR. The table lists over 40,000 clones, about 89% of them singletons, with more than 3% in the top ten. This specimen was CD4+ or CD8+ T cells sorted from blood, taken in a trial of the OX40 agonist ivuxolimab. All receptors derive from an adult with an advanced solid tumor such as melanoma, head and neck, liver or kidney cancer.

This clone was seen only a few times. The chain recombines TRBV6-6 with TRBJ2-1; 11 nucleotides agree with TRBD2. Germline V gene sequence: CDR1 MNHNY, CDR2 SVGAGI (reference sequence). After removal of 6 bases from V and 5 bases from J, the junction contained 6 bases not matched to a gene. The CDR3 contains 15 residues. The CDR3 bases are TGTGCCAGCAGGACAATAGCGGGAGGGCACAATGAGCAGTTCTTC. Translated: CASRTIAGGHNEQFF.

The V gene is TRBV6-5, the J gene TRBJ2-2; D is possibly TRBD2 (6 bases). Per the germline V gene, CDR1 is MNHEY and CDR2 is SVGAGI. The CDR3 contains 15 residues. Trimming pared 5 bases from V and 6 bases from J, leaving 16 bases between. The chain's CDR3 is CASSRPVTGAGELFF. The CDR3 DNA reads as TGTGCCAGCAGTCGCCCCGTTACGGGGGCCGGGGAGCTGTTTTTT.

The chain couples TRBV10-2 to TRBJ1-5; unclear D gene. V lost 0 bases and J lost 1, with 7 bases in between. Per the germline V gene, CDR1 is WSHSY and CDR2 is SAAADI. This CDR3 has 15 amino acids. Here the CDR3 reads CASSESFESNQPQHF. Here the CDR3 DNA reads TGCGCCAGCAGTGAGTCGTTCGAGAGCAATCAGCCCCAGCATTTT.

CDR3 coding DNA: TGTGCCAGCACCGTCCAGGGTTCCTACGAGCAGTACTTC. The encoded protein is CASTVQGSYEQYF. The rearrangement links TRBV6-1 to TRBJ2-7, with D possibly TRBD1 on 5 matching bases. Trimming shortened V by 7 bases and J by 1 base, and 11 bases separated the two germline ends. Germline CDR1 reads MNHNS; CDR2 reads SASEGT. The CDR3 is made up of 13 amino acids.

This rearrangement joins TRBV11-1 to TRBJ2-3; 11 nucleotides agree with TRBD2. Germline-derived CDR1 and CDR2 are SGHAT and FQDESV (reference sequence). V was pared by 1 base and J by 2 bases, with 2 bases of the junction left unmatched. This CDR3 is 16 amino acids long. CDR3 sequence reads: CASSLEGLAATDTQYF. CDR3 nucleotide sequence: TGTGCCAGCAGCTTAGAGGGACTAGCGGCCACAGATACGCAGTATTTT.

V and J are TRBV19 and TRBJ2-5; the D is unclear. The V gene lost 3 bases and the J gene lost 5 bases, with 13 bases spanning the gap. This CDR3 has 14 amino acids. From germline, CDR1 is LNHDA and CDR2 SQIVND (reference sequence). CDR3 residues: CASSIPGGFETQYF. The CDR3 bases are TGTGCCAGTAGTATCCCTGGTGGGTTTGAGACCCAGTACTTC.

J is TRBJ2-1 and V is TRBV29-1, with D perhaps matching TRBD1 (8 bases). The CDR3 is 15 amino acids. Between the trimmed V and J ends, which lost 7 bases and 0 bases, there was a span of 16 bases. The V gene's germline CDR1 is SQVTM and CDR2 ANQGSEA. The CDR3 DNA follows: TGCAGCGGTGACAGGGGCGGGGGCTCCTACAATGAGCAGTTCTTC. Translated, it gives CSGDRGGGSYNEQFF.

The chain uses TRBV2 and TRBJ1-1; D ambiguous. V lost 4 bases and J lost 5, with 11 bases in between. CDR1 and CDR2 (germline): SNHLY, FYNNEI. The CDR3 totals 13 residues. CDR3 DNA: TGTGCCAGCAGTGGGACGTTTGGGACTGAAGCTTTCTTT. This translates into CASSGTFGTEAFF.

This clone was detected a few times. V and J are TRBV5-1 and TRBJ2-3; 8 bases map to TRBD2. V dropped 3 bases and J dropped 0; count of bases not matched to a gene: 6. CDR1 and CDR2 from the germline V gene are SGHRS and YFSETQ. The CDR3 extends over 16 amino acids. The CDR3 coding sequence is TGCGCCAGCAGCTCAGGACTAGCAGCTAGCACAGATACGCAGTATTTT. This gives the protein CASSSGLAASTDTQYF.

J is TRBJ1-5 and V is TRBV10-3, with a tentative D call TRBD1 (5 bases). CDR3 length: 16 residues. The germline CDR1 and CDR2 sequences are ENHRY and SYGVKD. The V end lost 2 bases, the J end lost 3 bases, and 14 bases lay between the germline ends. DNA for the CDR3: TGTGCCATCAGTGAGCAGGGAACTCTCGTCAATCAGCCCCAGCATTTT. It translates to CAISEQGTLVNQPQHF.

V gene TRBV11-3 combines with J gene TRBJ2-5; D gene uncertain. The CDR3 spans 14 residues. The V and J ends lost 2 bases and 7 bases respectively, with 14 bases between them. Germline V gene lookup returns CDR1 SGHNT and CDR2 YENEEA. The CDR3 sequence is CASSLPPPGGTQYF. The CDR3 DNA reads TGTGCCAGCAGCTTACCCCCCCCGGGTGGGACCCAGTACTTC.

In DNA form, the CDR3 reads TGTGCCAGCAGCTTAACCCTCGACAGCACAGATACGCAGTATTTT. Residues: CASSLTLDSTDTQYF. This chain joins TRBV7-3 and TRBJ2-3; no reliable D call. Germline assignment: CDR1 SGHTA and CDR2 FQGTGA. V lost 0 bases, J lost 0 bases, and 7 bases lay in between. The CDR3 spans 15 residues. The whole variable domain, filled in from reference TRBV7-3 and TRBJ2-3, reads GAGVSQTPSNKVTEKGKYVELRCDPISGHTALYWYRQSLGQGPEFLIYFQGTGAADDSGLPNDRFFAVRPEGSVSTLKIQRTERGDSAVYLCASSLTLDSTDTQYFGPGTRLTVL.

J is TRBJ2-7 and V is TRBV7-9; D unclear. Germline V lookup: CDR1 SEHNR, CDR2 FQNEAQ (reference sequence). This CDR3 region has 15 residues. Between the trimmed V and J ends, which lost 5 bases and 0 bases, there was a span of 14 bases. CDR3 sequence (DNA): TGTGCCAGCAGCCCCTCGGCGGTGAGCTCCTACGAGCAGTACTTC. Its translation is CASSPSAVSSYEQYF.

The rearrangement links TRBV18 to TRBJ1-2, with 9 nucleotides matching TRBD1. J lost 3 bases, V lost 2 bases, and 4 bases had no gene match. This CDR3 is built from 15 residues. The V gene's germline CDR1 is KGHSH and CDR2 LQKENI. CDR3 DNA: TGTGCCAGCTCACCAACACAGGGGGCATACTATGGCTACACCTTC. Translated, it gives CASSPTQGAYYGYTF.

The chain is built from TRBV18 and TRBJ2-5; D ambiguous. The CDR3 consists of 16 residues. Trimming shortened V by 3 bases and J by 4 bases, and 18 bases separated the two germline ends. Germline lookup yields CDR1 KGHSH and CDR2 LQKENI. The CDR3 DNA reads TGTGCCAGCTCACCCAGAGACTTGACGATGGCAGAGACCCAGTACTTC. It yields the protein CASSPRDLTMAETQYF.

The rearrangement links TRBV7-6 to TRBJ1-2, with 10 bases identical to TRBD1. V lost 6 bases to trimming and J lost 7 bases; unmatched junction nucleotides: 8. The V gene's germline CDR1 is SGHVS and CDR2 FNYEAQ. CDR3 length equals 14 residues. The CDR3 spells CASSRDRGSSGYTF. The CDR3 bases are TGTGCCAGCAGTAGGGACAGGGGTAGCTCTGGCTACACCTTC.